Following are 9 T cell receptor beta chains from one sample sequenced in a study of cytomegalovirus exposure and HLA in healthy donors. The primer mix had 60 Vbeta and 13 Jbeta primers. TCRdb keeps only in-frame clones here, not all; method: immunoSEQ multiplex PCR. The data hold 65,000 to 80,000 clones, with around 79% observed a single time. Sequencing was carried out using PBMCs. Receptors were obtained from a woman aged 40-49 years in good health and CMV-seropositive.

The chain has TRBV5-1 and TRBJ2-7; 7 bases map to TRBD2. The CDR3 has 14 amino acids. V lost 0 bases, J lost 2 bases, and 2 bases stayed unmatched. Germline-derived CDR1 and CDR2 are SGHRS and YFSETQ. The CDR3 loop is CASSLASGTYEQYF. The CDR3 coding sequence is TGCGCCAGCAGCTTGGCTAGCGGAACCTACGAGCAGTACTTC.

The CDR3 region is CASSDRGRTYEQYF. Written as DNA, the CDR3 is TGTGCCAGCAGCGACAGGGGTCGGACCTACGAGCAGTACTTC. The rearrangement uses TRBV28 and TRBJ2-7; 8 nucleotides match TRBD1. This CDR3 region has 14 residues. CDR1 is MDHEN and CDR2 is SYDVKM in the germline V gene. Trimming at V came to 6 bases and at J to 2 bases, leaving 6 bases not matched to a gene.

The chain carries TRBV19 and TRBJ1-2, with D tentatively TRBD1 (5 bases). The CDR3 spans 14 residues. Germline CDR1 reads LNHDA; CDR2 reads SQIVND (reference sequence). V lost 6 bases and J lost 3, with 14 bases in between. CDR3 bases: TGTGCCAGTAGAGCCGACAAGGGGCACTATGGCTACACCTTC. Translating gives CASRADKGHYGYTF.

The chain is built from TRBV30 and TRBJ2-1; D gene uncertain. The CDR3 is 11 residues long. Germline CDR1 is GTSNPN and CDR2 is SVGIG (reference sequence). V was trimmed by 5 bases and J by 5 bases, leaving 7 bases between them. The CDR3 sequence is CAWQRNNEQFF. Written as DNA, the CDR3 is TGTGCCTGGCAGCGAAACAATGAGCAGTTCTTC.

CDR3 amino acids: CSVASEPNYGYTF. CDR3 sequence (DNA): TGCAGCGTTGCGAGCGAACCTAACTATGGCTACACCTTC. The V gene is TRBV29-1, the J gene TRBJ1-2; no definite D call. V shed 4 bases and J shed 0 bases, with 9 bases lying between them. This CDR3 region has 13 residues. Germline CDR1 reads SQVTM; CDR2 reads ANQGSEA.

This clone was seen just once. DNA of the CDR3: TGCGCCAGCAAAAAGAGTGGAGAAAACACTGAAGCTTTCTTT. Residues: CASKKSGENTEAFF. The chain joins TRBV5-1 to TRBJ1-1; D not resolved. Germline lookup yields CDR1 SGHRS and CDR2 YFSETQ. V was shortened by 6 bases and J by 2 bases, with 14 bases between the two germline ends. This CDR3 spans 14 amino acids.

The chain employs TRBV5-1 and TRBJ1-1; 10 nucleotides agree with TRBD1. The length of the CDR3 is 15 residues. V was clipped by 7 bases and J by 3 bases; unmatched bases: 9. Germline V lookup: CDR1 SGHRS, CDR2 YFSETQ. The CDR3 loop reads CASHNPGQGHTEAFF. The CDR3 nucleotides read TGCGCCAGCCATAACCCGGGACAGGGGCACACTGAAGCTTTCTTT.

The rearrangement links TRBV9 to TRBJ2-3; 8 bases agree with TRBD1. The CDR3 length is 16 residues. From germline, CDR1 is SGDLS and CDR2 YYNGEE. Trimming at V came to 3 bases and at J to 3 bases, leaving 9 bases not matched to a gene. CDR3 protein: CASSGQGAPRTDTQYF. Written as DNA, the CDR3 is TGTGCCAGCAGCGGGCAGGGGGCCCCAAGGACAGATACGCAGTATTTT. The whole variable domain, filled in from reference TRBV9 and TRBJ2-3, reads DSGVTQTPKHLITATGQRVTLRCSPRSGDLSVYWYQQSLDQGLQFLIQYYNGEERAKGNILERFSAQQFPDLHSELNLSSLELGDSALYFCASSGQGAPRTDTQYFGPGTRLTVL.

The V gene is TRBV2, the J gene TRBJ1-4; D not certain. The germline V gene encodes CDR1 SNHLY and CDR2 FYNNEI. The V and J ends lost 5 bases and 0 bases respectively, with 7 bases between them. The CDR3 spans 14 residues. The CDR3: CASSLGTTNEKLFF. The CDR3 coding sequence is TGTGCCAGCAGTCTCGGGACAACTAATGAAAAACTGTTTTTT.